The subject of this entry is one TCR beta chain. Its antigen is not identified. Sequence at one end of the junction differs from germline and may be a read error. Looked up from germline, CDR1 is LNHDA and CDR2 is SQIVND (reference sequence). This CDR3 spans 14 amino acids. Genomic DNA served as template for TCR beta VDJ and CDR3 profiling. TCRdb reprocessed the reads via MiXCR and lists one record per CDR3 protein. The sample holds 400,000 to 450,000 distinct CDR3 sequences, 65% to 75% seen once. This record belongs to a study of CD8+CD57+ T cells in acquired aplastic anemia. The wider study: Sorted CD4+ and CD8+ cells yielded DNA averaging approximately 3.4 ug. Healthy donor CD4+ samples were sequenced to a depth that averaged about 10.8 million reads. General observations from the study: It was found that twenty-nine CD8+ CDR3 sequences were shared between patients and controls.

The rearrangement links TRBV19 to TRBJ1-2; D unresolved. Sequencing was done on a sample of sorted CD4+, CD8+, or CD8+CD57+ T cells (not recorded which) from PBMCs. This receptor was identified in a human donor in good health, serving as a control. CDR3 protein: CASKSDGDTASYNF. As DNA, the CDR3 is TGTGCCAGTAAATCGGACGGTGACACTGCTAGCTACAACTTC.